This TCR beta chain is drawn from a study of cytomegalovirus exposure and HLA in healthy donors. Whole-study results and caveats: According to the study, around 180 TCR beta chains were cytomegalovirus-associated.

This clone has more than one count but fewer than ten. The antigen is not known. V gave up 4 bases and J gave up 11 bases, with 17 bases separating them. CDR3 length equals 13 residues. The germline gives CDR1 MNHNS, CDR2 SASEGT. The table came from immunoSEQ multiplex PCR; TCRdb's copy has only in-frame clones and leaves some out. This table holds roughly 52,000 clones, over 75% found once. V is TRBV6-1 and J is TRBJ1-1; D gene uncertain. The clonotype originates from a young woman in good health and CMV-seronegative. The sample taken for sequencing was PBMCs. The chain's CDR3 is CASSVFSEGGAFF. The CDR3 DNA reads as TGTGCCAGCAGTGTTTTTTCGGAGGGAGGGGCTTTCTTT.